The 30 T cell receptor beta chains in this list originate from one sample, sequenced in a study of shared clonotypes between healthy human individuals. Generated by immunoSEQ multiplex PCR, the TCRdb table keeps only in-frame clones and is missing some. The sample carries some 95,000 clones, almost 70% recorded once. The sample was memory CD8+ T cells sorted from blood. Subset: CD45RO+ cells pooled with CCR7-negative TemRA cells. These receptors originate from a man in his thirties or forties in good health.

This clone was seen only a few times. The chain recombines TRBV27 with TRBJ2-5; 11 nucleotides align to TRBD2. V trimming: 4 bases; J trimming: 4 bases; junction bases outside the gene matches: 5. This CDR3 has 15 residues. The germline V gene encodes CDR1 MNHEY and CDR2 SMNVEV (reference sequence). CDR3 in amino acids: CASSSKTSGTETQYF. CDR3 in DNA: TGTGCCAGCAGTTCCAAGACTAGCGGGACAGAGACCCAGTACTTC.

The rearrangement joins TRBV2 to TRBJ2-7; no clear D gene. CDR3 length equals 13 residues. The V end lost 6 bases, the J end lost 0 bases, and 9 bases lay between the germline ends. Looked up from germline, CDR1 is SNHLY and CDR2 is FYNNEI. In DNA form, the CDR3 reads TGTGCCAGCAGGGACCGATACTCCTACGAGCAGTACTTC. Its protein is CASRDRYSYEQYF.

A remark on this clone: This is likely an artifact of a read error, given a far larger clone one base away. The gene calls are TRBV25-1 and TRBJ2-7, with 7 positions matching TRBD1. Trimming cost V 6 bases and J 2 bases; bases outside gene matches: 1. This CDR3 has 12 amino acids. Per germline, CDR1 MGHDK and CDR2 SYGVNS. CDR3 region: CASSGTAYEQYF. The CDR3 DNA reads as TGTGCCAGCAGCGGGACAGCCTACGAGCAGTACTTC.

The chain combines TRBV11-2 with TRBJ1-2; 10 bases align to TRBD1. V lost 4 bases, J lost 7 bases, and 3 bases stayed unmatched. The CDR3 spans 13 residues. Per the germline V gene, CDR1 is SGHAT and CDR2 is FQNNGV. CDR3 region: CASSWDRGAGYTF. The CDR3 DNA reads TGTGCCAGCAGCTGGGACAGGGGAGCTGGCTACACCTTC. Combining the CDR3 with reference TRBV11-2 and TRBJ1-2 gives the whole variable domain EAGVAQSPRYKIIEKRQSVAFWCNPISGHATLYWYQQILGQGPKLLIQFQNNGVVDDSQLPKDRFSAERLKGVDSTLKIQPAKLEDSAVYLCASSWDRGAGYTFGSGTRLTVV.

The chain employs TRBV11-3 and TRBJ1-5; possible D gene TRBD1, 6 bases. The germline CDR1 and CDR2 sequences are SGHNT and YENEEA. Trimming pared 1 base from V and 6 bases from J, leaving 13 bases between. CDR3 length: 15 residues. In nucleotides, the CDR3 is TGTGCCAGCAGCTTAGGAGTTACAGGGTTTCAGCCCCAGCATTTT. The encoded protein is CASSLGVTGFQPQHF.

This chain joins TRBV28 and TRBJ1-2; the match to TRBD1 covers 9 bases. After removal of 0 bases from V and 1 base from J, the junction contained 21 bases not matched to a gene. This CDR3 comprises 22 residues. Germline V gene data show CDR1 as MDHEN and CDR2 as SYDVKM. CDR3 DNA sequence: TGTGCCAGCAGTTTATGGTCCGGGACAGGGTCCCCCTCACACGGAGATAACTATGGCTACACCTTC. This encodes CASSLWSGTGSPSHGDNYGYTF.

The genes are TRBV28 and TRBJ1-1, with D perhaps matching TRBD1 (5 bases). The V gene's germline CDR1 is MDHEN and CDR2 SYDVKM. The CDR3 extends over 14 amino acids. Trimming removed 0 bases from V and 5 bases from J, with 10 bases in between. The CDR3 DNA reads TGTGCCAGCAGTTTATGGGGGGGGAGAACTGAAGCTTTCTTT. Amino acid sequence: CASSLWGGRTEAFF.

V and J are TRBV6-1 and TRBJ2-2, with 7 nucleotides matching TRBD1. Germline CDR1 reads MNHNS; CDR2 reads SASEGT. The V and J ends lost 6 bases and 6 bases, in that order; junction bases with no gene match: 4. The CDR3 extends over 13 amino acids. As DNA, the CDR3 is TGTGCCAGCAGAATTCAGGGGGCCGGGGAGCTGTTTTTT. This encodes CASRIQGAGELFF.

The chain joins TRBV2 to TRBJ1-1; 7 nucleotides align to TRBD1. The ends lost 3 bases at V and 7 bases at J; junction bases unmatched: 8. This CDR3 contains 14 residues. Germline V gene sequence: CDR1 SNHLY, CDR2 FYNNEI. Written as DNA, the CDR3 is TGTGCCAGCAGTGAGAAGGGGGCCCTCGGTGAAGCTTTCTTT. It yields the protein CASSEKGALGEAFF.

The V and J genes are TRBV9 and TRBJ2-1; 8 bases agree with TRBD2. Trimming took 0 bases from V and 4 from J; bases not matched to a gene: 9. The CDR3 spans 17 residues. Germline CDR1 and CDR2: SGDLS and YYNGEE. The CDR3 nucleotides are TGTGCCAGCAGCGTAGAGGGGAGCGGGAGCGGGTACAATGAGCAGTTCTTC. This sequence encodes CASSVEGSGSGYNEQFF.

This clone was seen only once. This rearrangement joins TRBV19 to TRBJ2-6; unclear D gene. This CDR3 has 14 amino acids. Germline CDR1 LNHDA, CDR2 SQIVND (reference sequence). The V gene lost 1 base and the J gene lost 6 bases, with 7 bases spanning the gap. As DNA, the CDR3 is TGTGCCAGTAGTATAGCCTCCTTGGCCAACGTCCTGACTTTC. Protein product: CASSIASLANVLTF.

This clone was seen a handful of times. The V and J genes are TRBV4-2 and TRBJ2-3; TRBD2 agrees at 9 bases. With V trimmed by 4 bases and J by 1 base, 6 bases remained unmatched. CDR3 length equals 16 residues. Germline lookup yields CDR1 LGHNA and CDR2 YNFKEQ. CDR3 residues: CASSPTAGGGTDTQYF. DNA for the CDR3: TGTGCCAGCAGCCCTACCGCGGGAGGGGGCACAGATACGCAGTATTTT.

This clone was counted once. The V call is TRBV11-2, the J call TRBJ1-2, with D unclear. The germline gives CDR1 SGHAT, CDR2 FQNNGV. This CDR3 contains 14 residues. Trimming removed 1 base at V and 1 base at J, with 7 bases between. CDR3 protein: CASSLGRFNYGYTF. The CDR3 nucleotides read TGTGCCAGCAGCTTAGGCAGATTTAACTATGGCTACACCTTC.

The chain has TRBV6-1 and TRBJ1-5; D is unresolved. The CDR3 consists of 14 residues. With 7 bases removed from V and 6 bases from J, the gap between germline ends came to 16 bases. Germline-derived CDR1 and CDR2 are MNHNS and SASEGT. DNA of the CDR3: TGTGCCAGCACCAAGCTCTTGGGGATTCAGCCCCAGCATTTT. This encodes CASTKLLGIQPQHF.

The DNA for the CDR3 is TGTGCCAGCAGTTTGATTCCCCCCTCCTACAATGAGCAGTTCTTC. This codes for CASSLIPPSYNEQFF. This chain connects TRBV27 to TRBJ2-1; D is unclear. Trimming shortened V by 3 bases and J by 0 bases, and 9 bases separated the two germline ends. The germline CDR1 and CDR2 sequences are MNHEY and SMNVEV (reference sequence). The length of the CDR3 is 15 residues.

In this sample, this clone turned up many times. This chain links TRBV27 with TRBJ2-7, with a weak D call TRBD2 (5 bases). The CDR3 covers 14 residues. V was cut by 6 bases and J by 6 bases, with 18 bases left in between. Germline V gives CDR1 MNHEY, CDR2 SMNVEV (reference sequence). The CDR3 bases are TGTGCCAGCAGACCGGGGAGTCTAGGTAGCGAGCAGTACTTC. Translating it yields CASRPGSLGSEQYF.

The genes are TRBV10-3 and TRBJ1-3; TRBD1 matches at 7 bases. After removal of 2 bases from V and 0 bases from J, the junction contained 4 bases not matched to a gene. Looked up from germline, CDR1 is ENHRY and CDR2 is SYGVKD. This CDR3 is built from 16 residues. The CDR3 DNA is TGTGCCATCAGTGAGGAGAGGGACAGCTCTGGAAACACCATATATTTT. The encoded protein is CAISEERDSSGNTIYF.

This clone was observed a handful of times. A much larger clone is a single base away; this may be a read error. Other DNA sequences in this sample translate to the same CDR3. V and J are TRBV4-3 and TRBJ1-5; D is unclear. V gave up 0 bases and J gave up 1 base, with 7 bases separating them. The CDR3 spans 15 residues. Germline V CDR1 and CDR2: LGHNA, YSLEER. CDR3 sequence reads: CASSQDMGSNQPQHF. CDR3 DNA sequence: TGCGCCAGCAGCCAAGATATGGGCAGCAATCAGCCCCAGCATTTT.

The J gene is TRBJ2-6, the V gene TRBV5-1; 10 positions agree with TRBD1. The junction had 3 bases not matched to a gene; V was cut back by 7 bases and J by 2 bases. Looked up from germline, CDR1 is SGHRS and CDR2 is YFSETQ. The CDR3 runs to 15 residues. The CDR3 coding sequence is TGCGCCAGCGAGACAGGGGGCGCTGGGGCCAACGTCCTGACTTTC. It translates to CASETGGAGANVLTF.

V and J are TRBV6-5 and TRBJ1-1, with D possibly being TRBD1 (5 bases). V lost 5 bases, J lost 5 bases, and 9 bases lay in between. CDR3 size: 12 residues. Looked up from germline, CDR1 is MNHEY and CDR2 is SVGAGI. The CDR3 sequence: CASSVGETEAFF. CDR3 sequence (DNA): TGTGCCAGCAGTGTGGGGGAAACTGAAGCTTTCTTT.

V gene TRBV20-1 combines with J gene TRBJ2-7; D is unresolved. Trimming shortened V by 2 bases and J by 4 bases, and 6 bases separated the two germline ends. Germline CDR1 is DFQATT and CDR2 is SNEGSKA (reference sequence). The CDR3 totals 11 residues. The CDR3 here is CSARLGYEQYF. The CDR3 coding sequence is TGCAGTGCTAGATTGGGGTACGAGCAGTACTTC.

The CDR3 is CASSDEGRTNEKLFF. CDR3 sequence (DNA): TGTGCCAGCAGTGACGAGGGGAGGACTAATGAAAAACTGTTTTTT. The chain recombines TRBV25-1 with TRBJ1-4; tentative D call: TRBD1 (5 bases). Germline lookup yields CDR1 MGHDK and CDR2 SYGVNS. The CDR3 length is 15 residues. Trimming pared 3 bases from V and 2 bases from J, leaving 10 bases between.

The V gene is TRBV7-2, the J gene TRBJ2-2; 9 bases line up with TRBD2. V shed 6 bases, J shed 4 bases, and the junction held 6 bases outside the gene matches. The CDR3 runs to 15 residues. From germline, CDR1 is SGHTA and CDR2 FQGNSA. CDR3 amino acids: CASRNRGRGTGELFF. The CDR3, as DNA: TGTGCCAGCAGGAACCGCGGGAGGGGCACCGGGGAGCTGTTTTTT.

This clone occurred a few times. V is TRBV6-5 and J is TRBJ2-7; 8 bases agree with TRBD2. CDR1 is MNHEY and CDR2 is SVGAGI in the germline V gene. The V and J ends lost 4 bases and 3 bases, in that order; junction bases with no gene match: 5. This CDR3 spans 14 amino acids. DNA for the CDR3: TGTGCCAGCAGTTGGGGACTAGGCGGCTACGAGCAGTACTTC. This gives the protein CASSWGLGGYEQYF.

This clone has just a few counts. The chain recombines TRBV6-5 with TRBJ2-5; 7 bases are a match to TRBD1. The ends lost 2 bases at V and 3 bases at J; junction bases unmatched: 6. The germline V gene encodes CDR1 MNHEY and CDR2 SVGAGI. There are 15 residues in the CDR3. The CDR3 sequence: CASSYGQAYKETQYF. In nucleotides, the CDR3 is TGTGCCAGCAGTTACGGACAGGCTTACAAAGAGACCCAGTACTTC.

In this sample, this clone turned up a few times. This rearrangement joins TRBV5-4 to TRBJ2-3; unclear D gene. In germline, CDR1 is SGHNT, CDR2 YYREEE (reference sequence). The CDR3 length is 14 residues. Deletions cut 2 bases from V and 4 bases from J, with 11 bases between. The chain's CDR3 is CASSLVGLADTQYF. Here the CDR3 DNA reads TGTGCCAGCAGCTTAGTCGGTCTAGCAGATACGCAGTATTTT.

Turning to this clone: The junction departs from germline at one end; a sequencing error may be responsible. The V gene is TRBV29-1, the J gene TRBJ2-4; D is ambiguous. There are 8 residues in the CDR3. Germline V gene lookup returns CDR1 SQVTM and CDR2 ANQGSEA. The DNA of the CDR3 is TGCAGCGTTGGGGGTGGGCTATTC. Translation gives CSVGGGLF. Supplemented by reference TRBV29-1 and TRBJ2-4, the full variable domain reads SAVISQKPSRDICQRGTSLTIQCQVDSQVTMMFWYRQQPGQSLTLIATANQGSEATYESGFVIDKFPISRPNLTFSTLTVSNMSPEDSSIYLCSVGGGLFGAGTRLSVL.

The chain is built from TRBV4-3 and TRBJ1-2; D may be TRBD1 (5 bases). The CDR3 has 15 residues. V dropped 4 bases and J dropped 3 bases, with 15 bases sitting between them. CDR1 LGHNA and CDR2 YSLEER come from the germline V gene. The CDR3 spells CASSRTTAGYYGYTF. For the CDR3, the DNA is TGCGCCAGCAGCCGCACAACAGCAGGGTACTATGGCTACACCTTC.

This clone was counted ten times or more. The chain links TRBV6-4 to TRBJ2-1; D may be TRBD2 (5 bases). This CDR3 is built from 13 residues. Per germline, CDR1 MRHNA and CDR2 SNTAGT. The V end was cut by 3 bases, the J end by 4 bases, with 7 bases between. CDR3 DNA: TGTGCCAGCAGTGAAGCGGAGTACAATGAGCAGTTCTTC. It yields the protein CASSEAEYNEQFF.

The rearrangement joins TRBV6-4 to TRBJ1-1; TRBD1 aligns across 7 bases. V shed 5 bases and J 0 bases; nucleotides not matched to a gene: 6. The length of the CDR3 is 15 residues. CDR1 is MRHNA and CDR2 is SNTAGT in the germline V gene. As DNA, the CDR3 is TGTGCCAGCAGTCCTGGGACAGACTTGAACACTGAAGCTTTCTTT. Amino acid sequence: CASSPGTDLNTEAFF.